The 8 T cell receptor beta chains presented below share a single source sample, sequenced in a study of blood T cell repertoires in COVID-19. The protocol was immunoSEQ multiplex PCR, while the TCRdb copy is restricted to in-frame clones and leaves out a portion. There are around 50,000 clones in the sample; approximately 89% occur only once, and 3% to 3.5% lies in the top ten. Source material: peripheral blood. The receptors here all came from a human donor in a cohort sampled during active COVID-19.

The CDR3 DNA sequence: TGTGCCAGCGGGGGCGAACAGAGGCAGACCCAGTACTTC. Protein: CASGGEQRQTQYF. V gene TRBV2 combines with J gene TRBJ2-5; maybe TRBD1 (6 bases). V lost 8 bases, J lost 6 bases, and 16 bases lay in between. Germline loops: CDR1 SNHLY, CDR2 FYNNEI. This CDR3 has 13 amino acids.

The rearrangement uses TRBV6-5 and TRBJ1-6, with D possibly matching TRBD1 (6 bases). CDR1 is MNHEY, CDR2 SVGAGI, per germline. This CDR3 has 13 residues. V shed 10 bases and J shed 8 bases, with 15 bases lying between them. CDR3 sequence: CAIAYRVDSPLHF. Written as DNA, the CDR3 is TGTGCCATCGCGTACAGGGTGGATTCACCCCTCCACTTT.

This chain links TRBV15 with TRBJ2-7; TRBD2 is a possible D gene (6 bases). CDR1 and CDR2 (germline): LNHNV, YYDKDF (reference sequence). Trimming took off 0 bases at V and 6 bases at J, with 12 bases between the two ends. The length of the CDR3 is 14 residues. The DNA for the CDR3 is TGTGCCACCAGCAGAGAGGGGGTGGGAGGCGAGCAGTACTTC. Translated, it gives CATSREGVGGEQYF.

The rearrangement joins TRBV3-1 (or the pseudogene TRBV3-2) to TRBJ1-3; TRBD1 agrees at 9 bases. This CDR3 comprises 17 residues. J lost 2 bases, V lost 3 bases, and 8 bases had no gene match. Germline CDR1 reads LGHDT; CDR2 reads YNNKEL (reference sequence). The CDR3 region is CASSHRGRTGAGNTIYF. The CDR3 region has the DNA TGTGCCAGCAGCCACCGGGGGAGGACAGGGGCTGGAAACACCATATATTTT.

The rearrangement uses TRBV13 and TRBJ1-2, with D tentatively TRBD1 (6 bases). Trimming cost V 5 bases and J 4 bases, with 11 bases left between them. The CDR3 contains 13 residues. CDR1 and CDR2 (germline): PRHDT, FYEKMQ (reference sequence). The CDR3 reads CASSRDTAYGYTF. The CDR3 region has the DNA TGTGCCAGCAGCCGGGACACCGCCTATGGCTACACCTTC.

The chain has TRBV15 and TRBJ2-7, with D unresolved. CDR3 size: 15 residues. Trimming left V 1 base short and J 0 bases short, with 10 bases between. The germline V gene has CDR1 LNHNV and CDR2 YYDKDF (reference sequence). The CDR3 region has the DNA TGTGCCACCAGCAGAGGAGGCGGCCGCTCCTACGAGCAGTACTTC. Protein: CATSRGGGRSYEQYF. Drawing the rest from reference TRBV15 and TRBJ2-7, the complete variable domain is DAMVIQNPRYQVTQFGKPVTLSCSQTLNHNVMYWYQQKSSQAPKLLFHYYDKDFNNEADTPDNFQSRRPNTSFCFLDIRSPGLGDTAMYLCATSRGGGRSYEQYFGPGTRLTVT.

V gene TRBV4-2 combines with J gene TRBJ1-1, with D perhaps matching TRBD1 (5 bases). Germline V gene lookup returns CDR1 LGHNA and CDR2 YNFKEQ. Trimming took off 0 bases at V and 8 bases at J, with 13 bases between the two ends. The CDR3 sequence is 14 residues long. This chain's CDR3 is CASSQEPLRGEAFF. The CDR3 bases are TGTGCCAGCAGCCAAGAACCTTTAAGGGGCGAAGCTTTCTTT.

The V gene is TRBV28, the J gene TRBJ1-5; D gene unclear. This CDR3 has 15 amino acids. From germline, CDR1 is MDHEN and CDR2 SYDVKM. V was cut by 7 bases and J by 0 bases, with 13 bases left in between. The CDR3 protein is CASNQQRNSNQPQHF. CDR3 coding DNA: TGTGCCAGCAACCAACAGAGAAATAGCAATCAGCCCCAGCATTTT.